One sample yielded the 22 T cell receptor beta chains listed below, sequenced in a study of cytomegalovirus exposure and HLA in healthy donors. Vbeta (60) and Jbeta (13) primers were used in the PCR. Sequencing was performed with immunoSEQ multiplex PCR; in TCRdb, only in-frame clones are kept and a portion is missing. This table holds some 200,000 clones, 82% found once. The sample taken for sequencing was PBMCs. These receptors were collected from a boy younger than 10 in good health and CMV-seronegative.

V usage is TRBV6-6 and J usage is TRBJ1-6, with no clear D. This CDR3 has 15 amino acids. Germline V gives CDR1 MNHNY, CDR2 SVGAGI (reference sequence). With 2 bases removed from V and 10 bases from J, the gap between germline ends came to 15 bases. The DNA for the CDR3 is TGTGCCAGCAGTTACGGCGTGGGTTCAGGATCACCCCTCCACTTT. Its protein is CASSYGVGSGSPLHF.

V and J are TRBV30 and TRBJ1-2; 11 positions match TRBD1. V lost 3 bases and J lost 6; bases outside the gene matches: 3. The CDR3 loop spans 13 amino acids. Germline assignment: CDR1 GTSNPN and CDR2 SVGIG (reference sequence). The CDR3 DNA is TGTGCCTGGAGGGGGACAGGGGGTGATGGCTACACCTTC. This gives the protein CAWRGTGGDGYTF.

The chain is built from TRBV28 and TRBJ1-1; D uncertain. The CDR3 is 13 amino acids. The germline V gene encodes CDR1 MDHEN and CDR2 SYDVKM. The germline V and J ends were trimmed by 7 bases and 0 bases, with 9 bases remaining between them. CDR3 in amino acids: CASIGQMNTEAFF. The CDR3 nucleotides read TGTGCCAGCATTGGTCAGATGAACACTGAAGCTTTCTTT.

The chain recombines TRBV4-1 with TRBJ2-3; 14 bases align to TRBD2. The CDR3 sequence is 18 residues long. The V gene end was trimmed by 4 bases and the J gene end by 4 bases; junction bases not matched to a gene: 10. Per the germline V gene, CDR1 is MGHRA and CDR2 is YSYEKL. The chain's CDR3 is CASSPLTLTSGGADTQYF. The CDR3 coding sequence is TGCGCCAGCAGCCCCCTAACATTGACTAGCGGGGGGGCAGATACGCAGTATTTT.

The chain carries TRBV7-2 and TRBJ2-1, with unresolved D. The length of the CDR3 is 12 residues. V was pared by 1 base and J by 15 bases, with 13 bases between. CDR1 is SGHTA, CDR2 FQGNSA, per germline. CDR3 sequence reads: CASSLERAARFF. The CDR3 DNA follows: TGTGCCAGCAGCTTAGAGCGCGCAGCACGGTTCTTC.

The chain combines TRBV10-3 with TRBJ1-2; 8 bases line up with TRBD1. Per the germline V gene, CDR1 is ENHRY and CDR2 is SYGVKD. There are 14 residues in the CDR3. The ends lost 0 bases at V and 7 bases at J; junction bases unmatched: 4. This chain's CDR3 is CAISESGQASGYTF. The CDR3, as DNA: TGTGCCATCAGTGAGTCGGGACAGGCGAGTGGCTACACCTTC.

Turning to this clone: It is likely a read error, because the conserved phenylalanine at the end of the CDR3 is missing. This rearrangement joins TRBV9 to TRBJ1-2; 10 positions match TRBD1. The CDR3 has 17 amino acids. Per germline, CDR1 SGDLS and CDR2 YYNGEE. The trim removed 4 bases at V and 2 bases at J, leaving 11 bases unmatched. DNA of the CDR3: TGTGCCAGCAGCTTCCCATCCGGGGACAGGGGAAACTATGGCTACACCTCC. Its protein is CASSFPSGDRGNYGYTS.

The V gene is TRBV2, the J gene TRBJ1-2, with D possibly TRBD1 on 5 matching bases. The CDR3 sequence is 15 residues long. Per the germline V gene, CDR1 is SNHLY and CDR2 is FYNNEI. V was pared by 3 bases and J by 5 bases, with 16 bases between. CDR3 coding DNA: TGTGCCAGCAGTGACCCAGGGTGGGATGGGTATGGCTACACCTTC. Translating it yields CASSDPGWDGYGYTF.

The chain links TRBV18 to TRBJ2-7, with TRBD1 matching over 7 bases. This CDR3 has 11 amino acids. CDR1 is KGHSH and CDR2 is LQKENI in the germline V gene. Trimming at V came to 8 bases and at J to 4 bases, leaving 2 bases not matched to a gene. In nucleotides, the CDR3 is TGTGCCAGCCAGGGACAGTACGAGCAGTACTTC. It encodes CASQGQYEQYF. The full variable domain, rest sourced from reference TRBV18 and TRBJ2-7, is NAGVMQNPRHLVRRRGQEARLRCSPMKGHSHVYWYRQLPEEGLKFMVYLQKENIIDESGMPKERFSAEFPKEGPSILRIQQVVRGDSAAYFCASQGQYEQYFGPGTRLTVT.

The rearrangement joins TRBV7-9 to TRBJ2-7, with 7 bases matching TRBD1. Germline V lookup: CDR1 SEHNR, CDR2 FQNEAQ (reference sequence). CDR3 length equals 15 residues. The V and J ends lost 1 base and 4 bases, in that order; junction bases with no gene match: 7. CDR3 amino acids: CASSLERQGAYEQYF. CDR3 nucleotide sequence: TGTGCCAGCAGCTTAGAACGACAGGGAGCGTACGAGCAGTACTTC.

The chain couples TRBV9 to TRBJ2-1, with a weak D call TRBD2 (6 bases). Trimming cost V 4 bases and J 3 bases, with 14 bases left between them. CDR1 SGDLS and CDR2 YYNGEE come from the germline V gene. This CDR3 is built from 15 residues. CDR3 loop: CASSPEGDFYNEQFF. The CDR3 nucleotides read TGTGCCAGCAGCCCAGAAGGGGACTTCTACAATGAGCAGTTCTTC.

This chain links TRBV30 with TRBJ1-5; D might be TRBD1 (5 bases). Germline V gene sequence: CDR1 GTSNPN, CDR2 SVGIG (reference sequence). Trimming shortened V by 1 base and J by 4 bases, and 8 bases separated the two germline ends. This CDR3 contains 13 residues. The CDR3 nucleotides are TGTGCCTGGAGTGGGGGGGTAAATCAGCCCCAGCATTTT. As protein: CAWSGGVNQPQHF.

V and J are TRBV15 and TRBJ1-2; possibly TRBD1 for D (5 bases). CDR3 length: 16 amino acids. From germline, CDR1 is LNHNV and CDR2 YYDKDF (reference sequence). Trimming removed 0 bases at V and 6 bases at J, with 17 bases between. CDR3: CATSRDPTVAGDGYTF. CDR3 coding DNA: TGTGCCACCAGCAGAGATCCGACGGTCGCGGGGGATGGCTACACCTTC.

V gene TRBV7-3 combines with J gene TRBJ2-1; D is unresolved. V dropped 5 bases and J dropped 2 bases, with 7 bases sitting between them. Germline V lookup: CDR1 SGHTA, CDR2 FQGTGA. CDR3 length: 13 amino acids. In DNA form, the CDR3 reads TGTGCCAGCAGCCCGGTTGCCTACAATGAGCAGTTCTTC. It yields the protein CASSPVAYNEQFF.

With regard to this clone: The junction departs from the called germline gene at one end, perhaps through a read error. The chain is built from TRBV10-3 and TRBJ2-7; a weak D match, TRBD2 (5 bases). Per the germline V gene, CDR1 is ENHRY and CDR2 is SYGVKD. The CDR3 length is 15 residues. The CDR3: CAVSPEDLGGYEQYF. In DNA, the CDR3 is TGTGCCGTCAGCCCGGAGGATCTAGGCGGATACGAGCAGTACTTC.

The chain links TRBV7-2 to TRBJ1-2, with D tentatively TRBD1 (6 bases). V was trimmed by 0 bases and J by 3 bases, leaving 17 bases between them. Germline CDR1 is SGHTA and CDR2 is FQGNSA. This CDR3 is 17 amino acids long. CDR3 DNA: TGTGCCAGCAGCTTAGCGAATGGGGGCAAGTTTGACTATGGCTACACCTTC. It is translated as CASSLANGGKFDYGYTF.

The rearrangement links TRBV5-1 to TRBJ1-2; the D gene is possibly TRBD1 (6 bases). Trimming stripped 4 bases from V and 7 bases from J, with 17 bases between. Germline-derived CDR1 and CDR2 are SGHRS and YFSETQ. This CDR3 has 14 residues. The CDR3 reads CASSNRTGHPGYTF. CDR3 sequence (DNA): TGCGCCAGCAGCAATAGAACAGGGCATCCTGGCTACACCTTC.

In its sample, this clone was seen a few times. This chain connects TRBV14 to TRBJ1-1; D unresolved. Looked up from germline, CDR1 is SGHDN and CDR2 is FVKESK. This CDR3 is 15 amino acids long. Trimming took 4 bases from V and 3 from J, leaving 15 bases between them. The CDR3 loop is CASSLRELGYTEAFF. The DNA of the CDR3 is TGTGCCAGCAGCCTCCGGGAATTAGGGTACACTGAAGCTTTCTTT.

The rearrangement joins TRBV30 to TRBJ1-2, with D perhaps matching TRBD1 (5 bases). CDR3 length equals 11 residues. With 3 bases removed from V and 9 bases from J, the gap between germline ends came to 11 bases. Germline values: CDR1 GTSNPN, CDR2 SVGIG (reference sequence). The CDR3 reads CAWRYRIRYTF. In nucleotides, the CDR3 is TGTGCCTGGAGGTACAGGATCCGCTACACCTTC.

The V gene is TRBV6-5, the J gene TRBJ1-2; 7 bases are shared with TRBD1. Germline CDR1 and CDR2: MNHEY and SVGAGI. The V and J ends lost 6 bases and 4 bases, in that order; junction bases with no gene match: 5. The CDR3 is 13 amino acids. The CDR3 protein is CASRRDSLYGYTF. In nucleotides, the CDR3 is TGTGCCAGCAGGCGGGACAGTCTCTATGGCTACACCTTC.

V gene TRBV7-2 combines with J gene TRBJ1-1, with 11 bases that match TRBD1. Per the germline V gene, CDR1 is SGHTA and CDR2 is FQGNSA. This CDR3 has 16 amino acids. Trimming cost V 5 bases and J 0 bases; bases outside gene matches: 5. This chain's CDR3 is CASSRTGGYMNTEAFF. The CDR3, as DNA: TGTGCCAGCAGCAGGACAGGGGGCTATATGAACACTGAAGCTTTCTTT.

The chain combines TRBV27 with TRBJ1-1; D gene unclear. The CDR3 loop spans 14 amino acids. Germline assignment: CDR1 MNHEY and CDR2 SMNVEV (reference sequence). V was clipped by 2 bases and J by 1 base, with 8 bases between them. The DNA for the CDR3 is TGTGCCAGCAGTTTAATTCCGGGGAACACTGAAGCTTTCTTT. Translation: CASSLIPGNTEAFF.